The 24 T cell receptor beta chains given below trace back to one sample, sequenced in a study of cytomegalovirus exposure and HLA in healthy donors. PCR involved 60 Vbeta and 13 Jbeta primers. Data came from immunoSEQ multiplex PCR; TCRdb stores just in-frame clones and leaves some out. The data contain under 300,000 clones, about nine tenths of them singletons. The material sequenced was PBMCs. The source of these receptors is a middle-aged man in good health and CMV-seropositive.

This chain joins TRBV4-3 and TRBJ2-5, with D maybe TRBD2 (6 bases). The CDR3 is made up of 12 amino acids. CDR1 and CDR2 (germline): LGHNA, YSLEER. The V and J ends lost 1 base and 7 bases respectively, with 7 bases between them. The CDR3 sequence is CASSQVSGTQYF. The DNA of the CDR3 is TGCGCCAGCAGCCAAGTTAGCGGGACCCAGTACTTC.

CDR3 bases: TGTGCCAGCAGGCCGATGGGAGTTAGTATAGGCAATGAGCAGTTCTTC. Its translation: CASRPMGVSIGNEQFF. The chain combines TRBV27 with TRBJ2-1; D is perhaps TRBD2 (5 bases). From germline, CDR1 is MNHEY and CDR2 SMNVEV (reference sequence). Trimming took 6 bases from V and 6 from J, leaving 21 bases between them. This CDR3 contains 16 residues.

The chain links TRBV2 to TRBJ2-4; 7 positions match TRBD2. V was pared by 8 bases and J by 8 bases, with 12 bases of the junction left unmatched. Germline CDR1 SNHLY, CDR2 FYNNEI. The CDR3 loop spans 14 amino acids. The CDR3 is CASRLGGVGDIQYF. The DNA for the CDR3 is TGTGCCAGCCGCCTGGGGGGGGTGGGGGACATTCAGTACTTC.

V is TRBV6-5 and J is TRBJ2-1; TRBD2 is a possible D gene (5 bases). Germline CDR1 MNHEY, CDR2 SVGAGI. CDR3 length: 13 amino acids. The V end was cut by 7 bases, the J end by 9 bases, with 16 bases between. CDR3 sequence: CASTPGGIGEQFF. CDR3 DNA sequence: TGTGCCAGCACCCCCGGAGGCATTGGTGAGCAGTTCTTC.

This sequence joins TRBV27 and TRBJ1-1; D is perhaps TRBD1 (5 bases). Germline loops: CDR1 MNHEY, CDR2 SMNVEV (reference sequence). V lost 6 bases and J lost 1, with 9 bases in between. The CDR3 length is 13 residues. CDR3 region: CASRDISNTEAFF. The DNA of the CDR3 is TGTGCCAGCAGGGACATTTCGAACACTGAAGCTTTCTTT.

The CDR3 nucleotides are TGTGCCAGCAGCCCGCTAACAGGGGGCACTGAAGCTTTCTTT. This gives the protein CASSPLTGGTEAFF. This sequence joins TRBV11-2 and TRBJ1-1; TRBD1 agrees at 8 bases. The CDR3 sequence is 14 residues long. The ends lost 5 bases at V and 4 bases at J; junction bases unmatched: 6. Germline CDR1 reads SGHAT; CDR2 reads FQNNGV.

This clone was seen a few times. The chain recombines TRBV7-6 with TRBJ2-7, with 8 bases identical to TRBD2. This CDR3 is 15 amino acids long. V gave up 2 bases and J gave up 4 bases; unmatched junction bases: 7. Germline loops: CDR1 SGHVS, CDR2 FNYEAQ. The CDR3 spells CASSLYLSGDYEQYF. Written as DNA, the CDR3 is TGTGCCAGCAGCTTATACCTTAGCGGGGATTACGAGCAGTACTTC. The full variable domain, rest sourced from reference TRBV7-6 and TRBJ2-7, is GAGVSQSPRYKVTKRGQDVALRCDPISGHVSLYWYRQALGQGPEFLTYFNYEAQQDKSGLPNDRFSAERPEGSISTLTIQRTEQRDSAMYRCASSLYLSGDYEQYFGPGTRLTVT.

The V call is TRBV10-1, the J call TRBJ2-3; D might be TRBD2 (5 bases). V lost 5 bases and J lost 6, with 12 bases in between. The germline V gene encodes CDR1 WNHNN and CDR2 SYGVQD (reference sequence). The CDR3 has 13 amino acids. As DNA, the CDR3 is TGCGCCAGCAGTTTAACTAGATACGATACGCAGTATTTT. It codes for CASSLTRYDTQYF.

About this clone itself: The junction differs from germline at one of its ends, possibly a read error. The J gene is TRBJ2-5, the V gene TRBV7-9, with 7 bases that match TRBD1. This CDR3 has 17 residues. The germline V gene has CDR1 SEHNR and CDR2 FQNEAQ (reference sequence). As DNA, the CDR3 is TGTTCCAGCAGAGTAGGGGGCTTTGGACTTCTACAAGAGACCCAGTACTTC. Amino acids: CSSRVGGFGLLQETQYF.

The J gene is TRBJ2-3, the V gene TRBV5-1; D gene unclear. V was shortened by 1 base and J by 4 bases, with 13 bases between the two germline ends. Germline CDR1 reads SGHRS; CDR2 reads YFSETQ. The CDR3 contains 15 residues. The CDR3 loop is CASSLILGPADTQYF. The DNA for the CDR3 is TGCGCCAGCAGCTTGATACTTGGGCCCGCAGATACGCAGTATTTT.

J is TRBJ1-3 and V is TRBV29-1; possibly TRBD1 for D (5 bases). Germline values: CDR1 SQVTM, CDR2 ANQGSEA. V lost 7 bases and J 0 bases, leaving 10 bases between the germline ends. The CDR3 sequence is 13 residues long. For the CDR3, the DNA is TGCAGCGCTGCAGGGTACTCTGGAAACACCATATATTTT. As protein: CSAAGYSGNTIYF.

Written as DNA, the CDR3 is TGTGCCAGCAGCTTTGCAGGGGGGATTAGCGAGCAGTACTTC. Translating it yields CASSFAGGISEQYF. V is TRBV7-9 and J is TRBJ2-7; D possibly corresponds to TRBD1 (7 bases). The CDR3 has 14 residues. Trimming stripped 3 bases from V and 6 bases from J, with 15 bases between. The germline CDR1 and CDR2 sequences are SEHNR and FQNEAQ (reference sequence).

This chain joins TRBV7-9 and TRBJ2-3, with a possible D match to TRBD2 (6 bases). The V gene lost 1 base and the J gene lost 5 bases, with 16 bases spanning the gap. CDR1 SEHNR and CDR2 FQNEAQ come from the germline V gene (reference sequence). The CDR3 is made up of 16 amino acids. The CDR3 loop reads CASSLVVPAGKDTQYF. DNA for the CDR3: TGTGCCAGCAGCTTAGTCGTCCCCGCGGGAAAAGATACGCAGTATTTT.

The gene calls are TRBV27 and TRBJ2-1; 12 bases align to TRBD2. Unmatched junction bases numbered 4, after V lost 5 bases and J lost 2 bases. This CDR3 contains 16 residues. CDR1 and CDR2 (germline): MNHEY, SMNVEV (reference sequence). The CDR3 nucleotides are TGTGCCAGCAGTATGACTAGCGGGAGTGCCTACAATGAGCAGTTCTTC. Translated, it gives CASSMTSGSAYNEQFF.

Turning to this clone: The same CDR3 arises from other DNA sequences in this sample as well. J is TRBJ2-7 and V is TRBV2, with 7 nucleotides matching TRBD1. The trim removed 6 bases at V and 3 bases at J, leaving 8 bases unmatched. Germline-derived CDR1 and CDR2 are SNHLY and FYNNEI. CDR3 length: 14 amino acids. CDR3 DNA: TGTGCCAGCAGCACCGGGACAGTAGGCTACGAGCAGTACTTC. The encoded protein is CASSTGTVGYEQYF.

J is TRBJ2-7 and V is TRBV5-1; 12 positions agree with TRBD1. Losses at the gene ends were 4 bases for V and 5 bases for J; bases not matched to a gene: 4. CDR1 is SGHRS and CDR2 is YFSETQ in the germline V gene. The CDR3 has 14 amino acids. This chain's CDR3 is CASSGGQGADEQYF. In DNA, the CDR3 is TGCGCCAGCAGCGGGGGACAGGGGGCCGACGAGCAGTACTTC.

The genes are TRBV7-9 and TRBJ2-7; maybe TRBD1 (6 bases). Germline CDR1 reads SEHNR; CDR2 reads FQNEAQ (reference sequence). This CDR3 contains 14 residues. The V end was cut by 5 bases, the J end by 3 bases, with 14 bases between. The CDR3 coding sequence is TGTGCCAGCAGCGCCCGGACAGCGTACTACGAGCAGTACTTC. Translating gives CASSARTAYYEQYF.

The rearrangement links TRBV28 to TRBJ1-1; 7 nucleotides agree with TRBD1. The J segment lost 5 bases and the V segment lost 7 bases, leaving 1 base of the junction unmatched. Germline CDR1 reads MDHEN; CDR2 reads SYDVKM. CDR3 size: 11 residues. Here the CDR3 DNA reads TGTGCCAGCACAGGGGGGACTGAAGCTTTCTTT. Protein: CASTGGTEAFF. Drawing the rest from reference TRBV28 and TRBJ1-1, the complete variable domain is DVKVTQSSRYLVKRTGEKVFLECVQDMDHENMFWYRQDPGLGLRLIYFSYDVKMKEKGDIPEGYSVSREKKERFSLILESASTNQTSMYLCASTGGTEAFFGQGTRLTVV.

The CDR3 sequence: CASSDPGQGPDTQYF. CDR3 in DNA: TGTGCCAGCAGTGACCCGGGACAGGGCCCAGATACGCAGTATTTT. The V gene is TRBV6-1, the J gene TRBJ2-3, with TRBD1 matching over 9 bases. The germline CDR1 and CDR2 sequences are MNHNS and SASEGT. The CDR3 covers 15 residues. With 3 bases clipped from V and 4 bases from J, the junction kept 5 bases outside the gene matches.

This chain uses TRBV7-9 with TRBJ2-3; tentative D call: TRBD2 (5 bases). CDR1 SEHNR and CDR2 FQNEAQ come from the germline V gene (reference sequence). This CDR3 comprises 12 residues. The germline V and J ends were trimmed by 3 bases and 5 bases, with 6 bases remaining between them. The CDR3 region has the DNA TGTGCCAGCAGCTTCGGACTAGATACGCAGTATTTT. It encodes CASSFGLDTQYF. The whole variable domain, filled in from reference TRBV7-9 and TRBJ2-3, reads DTGVSQNPRHKITKRGQNVTFRCDPISEHNRLYWYRQTLGQGPEFLTYFQNEAQLEKSRLLSDRFSAERPKGSFSTLEIQRTEQGDSAMYLCASSFGLDTQYFGPGTRLTVL.

This chain uses TRBV5-6 with TRBJ1-1, with 7 bases matching TRBD1. Germline lookup yields CDR1 SGHDT and CDR2 YYEEEE. The trim removed 4 bases at V and 4 bases at J, leaving 4 bases unmatched. The CDR3 is 13 residues long. The CDR3 region is CASSRQGVTEAFF. Here the CDR3 DNA reads TGTGCCAGCAGCCGACAGGGTGTCACTGAAGCTTTCTTT. Full variable domain (missing parts from reference TRBV5-6 and TRBJ1-1): DAGVTQSPTHLIKTRGQQVTLRCSPKSGHDTVSWYQQALGQGPQFIFQYYEEEERQRGNFPDRFSGHQFPNYSSELNVNALLLGDSALYLCASSRQGVTEAFFGQGTRLTVV.

J is TRBJ1-2 and V is TRBV7-6; D may be TRBD1 (5 bases). The germline V and J ends were trimmed by 5 bases and 7 bases, with 26 bases remaining between them. Germline V CDR1 and CDR2: SGHVS, FNYEAQ. This CDR3 has 17 amino acids. The CDR3 nucleotides are TGTGCCAGCAGCCCTACCAAGGGGCTCTTTCCAGCAGCTGGCTACACCTTC. It specifies CASSPTKGLFPAAGYTF.

This chain joins TRBV27 and TRBJ2-5; TRBD1 matches 7 bases. The J call may be faulty, since TRBJ2-7 better matches the DNA end. In germline, CDR1 is MNHEY, CDR2 SMNVEV (reference sequence). The CDR3 spans 13 residues. CDR3 nucleotide sequence: TGTGCCAGCACGGACAGGATCTCCTACGAGCAGTACTTC. It specifies CASTDRISYEQYF.

The J gene is TRBJ2-3, the V gene TRBV28; D possibly corresponds to TRBD2 (5 bases). The V and J ends lost 3 bases and 0 bases respectively, with 13 bases between them. Germline CDR1 is MDHEN and CDR2 is SYDVKM. This CDR3 region has 16 residues. The CDR3, as DNA: TGTGCCAGCAGTTTGCCCGGGATTAGTAGCACAGATACGCAGTATTTT. This translates into CASSLPGISSTDTQYF. The whole variable domain, remainder taken from reference TRBV28 and TRBJ2-3, is DVKVTQSSRYLVKRTGEKVFLECVQDMDHENMFWYRQDPGLGLRLIYFSYDVKMKEKGDIPEGYSVSREKKERFSLILESASTNQTSMYLCASSLPGISSTDTQYFGPGTRLTVL.